Listed here is a single T cell receptor beta chain. The antigen is undetermined. Trimming took off 8 bases at V and 2 bases at J, with 7 bases between the two ends. Germline V CDR1 and CDR2: SNHLY, FYNNEI. CDR3 length: 13 residues. The PCR contained 60 Vbeta and 13 Jbeta primers. Only in-frame clones appear in the TCRdb table, and some are missing; sequencing was by immunoSEQ multiplex PCR. Of 200,000 to 250,000 clones in the sample, 70% to 80% were seen once. This entry belongs to a study of cytomegalovirus exposure and HLA in healthy donors. Study outcomes and limitations: In a later analysis, several top co-occurrence clusters appeared linked to parvovirus B19, influenza, CMV and Epstein-Barr virus. Among TCR beta chains, those listed as cytomegalovirus-associated numbered approximately 150.

Healthy donors of bone marrow made up the group. Sequencing used PBMCs. This TCR came from a woman in her 30s in good health and CMV-seronegative. The rearrangement joins TRBV2 to TRBJ2-6; D not certain. CDR3 coding DNA: TGTGCCAGCGAAGCCCCTGGGGCCAACGTCCTGACTTTC. It encodes CASEAPGANVLTF.